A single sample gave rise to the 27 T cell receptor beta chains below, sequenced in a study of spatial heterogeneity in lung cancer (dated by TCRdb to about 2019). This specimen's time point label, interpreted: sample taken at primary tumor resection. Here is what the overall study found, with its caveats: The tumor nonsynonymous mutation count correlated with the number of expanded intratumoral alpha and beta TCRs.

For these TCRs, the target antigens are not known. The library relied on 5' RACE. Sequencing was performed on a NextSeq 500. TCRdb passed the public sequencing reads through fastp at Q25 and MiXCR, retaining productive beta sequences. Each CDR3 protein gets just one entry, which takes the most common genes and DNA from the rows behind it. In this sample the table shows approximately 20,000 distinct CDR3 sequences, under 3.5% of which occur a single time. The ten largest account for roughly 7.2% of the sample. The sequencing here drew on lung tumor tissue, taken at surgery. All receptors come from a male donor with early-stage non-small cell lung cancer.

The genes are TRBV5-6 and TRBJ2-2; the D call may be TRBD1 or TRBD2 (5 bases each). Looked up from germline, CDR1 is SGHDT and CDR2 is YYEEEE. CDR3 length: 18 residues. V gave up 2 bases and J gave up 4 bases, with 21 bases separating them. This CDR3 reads CASSFYRDLWLSTGELFF. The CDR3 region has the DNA TGTGCCAGCAGCTTTTACCGGGACCTCTGGTTGAGCACCGGGGAGCTGTTTTTT. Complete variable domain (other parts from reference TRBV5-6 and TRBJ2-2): DAGVTQSPTHLIKTRGQQVTLRCSPKSGHDTVSWYQQALGQGPQFIFQYYEEEERQRGNFPDRFSGHQFPNYSSELNVNALLLGDSALYLCASSFYRDLWLSTGELFFGEGSRLTVL.

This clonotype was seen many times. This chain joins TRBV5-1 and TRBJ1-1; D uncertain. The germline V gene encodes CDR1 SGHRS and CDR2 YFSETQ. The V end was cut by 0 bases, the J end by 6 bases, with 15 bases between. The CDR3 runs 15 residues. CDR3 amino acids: CASSLAGRTAAEAFF. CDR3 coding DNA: TGCGCCAGCAGCTTGGCGGGGAGGACTGCCGCTGAAGCTTTCTTT.

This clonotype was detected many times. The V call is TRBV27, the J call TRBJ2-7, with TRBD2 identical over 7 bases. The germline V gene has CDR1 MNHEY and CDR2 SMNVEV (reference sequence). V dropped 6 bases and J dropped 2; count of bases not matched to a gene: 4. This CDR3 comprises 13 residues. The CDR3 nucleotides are TGTGCCAGCAGGGCTAGCGGAACCTACGAGCAGTACTTC. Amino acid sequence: CASRASGTYEQYF.

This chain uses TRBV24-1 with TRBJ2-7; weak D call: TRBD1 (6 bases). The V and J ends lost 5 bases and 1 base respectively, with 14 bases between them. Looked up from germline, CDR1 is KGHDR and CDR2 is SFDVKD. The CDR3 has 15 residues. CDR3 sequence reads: CATSASQGRSYEQYF. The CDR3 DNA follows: TGTGCCACCAGTGCCTCGCAGGGGAGATCCTACGAGCAGTACTTC.

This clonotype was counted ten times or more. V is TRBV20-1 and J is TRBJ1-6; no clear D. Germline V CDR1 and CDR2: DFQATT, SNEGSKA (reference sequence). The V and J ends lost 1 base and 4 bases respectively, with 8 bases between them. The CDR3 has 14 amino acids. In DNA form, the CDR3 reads TGCAGTGCTAGAGCAGGCAGTTATAATTCACCCCTCCACTTT. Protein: CSARAGSYNSPLHF.

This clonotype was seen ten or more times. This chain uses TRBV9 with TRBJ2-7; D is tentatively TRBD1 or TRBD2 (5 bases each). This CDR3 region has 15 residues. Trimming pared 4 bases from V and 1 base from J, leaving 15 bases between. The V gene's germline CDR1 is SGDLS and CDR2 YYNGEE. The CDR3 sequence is CASSPQGLASYEQYF. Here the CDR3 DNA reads TGTGCCAGCAGCCCGCAGGGTCTAGCTTCCTACGAGCAGTACTTC.

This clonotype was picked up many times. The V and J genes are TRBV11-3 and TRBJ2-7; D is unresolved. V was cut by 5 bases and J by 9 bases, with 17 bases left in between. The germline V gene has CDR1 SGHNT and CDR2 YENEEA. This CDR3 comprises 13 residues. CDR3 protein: CASSPGILTGQYF. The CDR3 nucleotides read TGTGCCAGCAGCCCTGGGATTTTAACCGGGCAGTACTTC.

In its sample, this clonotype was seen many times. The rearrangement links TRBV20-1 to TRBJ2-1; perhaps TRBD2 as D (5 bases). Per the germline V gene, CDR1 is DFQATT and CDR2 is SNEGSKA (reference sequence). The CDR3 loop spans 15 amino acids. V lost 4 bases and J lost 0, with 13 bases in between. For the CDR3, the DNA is TGCAGTGCTATCGCATACGGGATCTCCTACAATGAGCAGTTCTTC. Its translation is CSAIAYGISYNEQFF.

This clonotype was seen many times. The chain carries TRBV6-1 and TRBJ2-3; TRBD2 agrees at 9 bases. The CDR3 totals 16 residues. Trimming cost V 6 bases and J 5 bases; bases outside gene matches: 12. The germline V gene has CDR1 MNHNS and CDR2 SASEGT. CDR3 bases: TGTGCCAGCAGCAGGGGGGCGGGAGGGCCTCGAGATACGCAGTATTTT. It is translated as CASSRGAGGPRDTQYF.

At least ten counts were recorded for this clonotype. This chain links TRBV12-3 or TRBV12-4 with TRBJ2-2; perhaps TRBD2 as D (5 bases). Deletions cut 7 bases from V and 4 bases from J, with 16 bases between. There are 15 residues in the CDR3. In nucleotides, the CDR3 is TGTGCCAGCACCCGGACTGAGGTCGCCACCGGGGAGCTGTTTTTT. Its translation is CASTRTEVATGELFF.

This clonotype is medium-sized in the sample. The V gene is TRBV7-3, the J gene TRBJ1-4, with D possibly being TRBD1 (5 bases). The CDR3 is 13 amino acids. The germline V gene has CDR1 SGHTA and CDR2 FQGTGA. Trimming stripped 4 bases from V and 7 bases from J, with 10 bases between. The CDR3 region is CASSSGHGEKLFF. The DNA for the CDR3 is TGTGCCAGCAGCTCCGGACATGGTGAAAAACTGTTTTTT.

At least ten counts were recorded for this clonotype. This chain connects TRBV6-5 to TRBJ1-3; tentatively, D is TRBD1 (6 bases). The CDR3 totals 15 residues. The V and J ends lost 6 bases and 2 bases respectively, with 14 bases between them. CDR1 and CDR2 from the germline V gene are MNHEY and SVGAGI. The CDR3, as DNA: TGTGCCAGCAGCAAAGGGCAGGGGACTGGAAACACCATATATTTT. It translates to CASSKGQGTGNTIYF.

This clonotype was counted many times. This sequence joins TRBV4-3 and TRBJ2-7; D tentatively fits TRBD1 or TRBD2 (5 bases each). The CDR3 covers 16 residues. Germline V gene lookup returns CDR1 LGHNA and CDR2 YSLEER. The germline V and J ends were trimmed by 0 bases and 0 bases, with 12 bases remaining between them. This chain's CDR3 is CASSQDWDQPSYEQYF. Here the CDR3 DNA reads TGCGCCAGCAGCCAAGACTGGGACCAGCCCTCCTACGAGCAGTACTTC.

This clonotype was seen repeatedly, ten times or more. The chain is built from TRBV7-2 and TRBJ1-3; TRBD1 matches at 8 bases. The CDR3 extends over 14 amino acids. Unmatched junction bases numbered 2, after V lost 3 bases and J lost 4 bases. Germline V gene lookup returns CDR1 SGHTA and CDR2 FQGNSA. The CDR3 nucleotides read TGTGCCAGCAGCTTCGGACAGGGAGGAAACACCATATATTTT. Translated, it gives CASSFGQGGNTIYF.

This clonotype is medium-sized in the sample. The CDR3 is CASSKPGQGHSPLHF. In DNA form, the CDR3 reads TGTGCCAGCAGTAAGCCGGGACAGGGGCATTCACCCCTCCACTTT. This chain connects TRBV12-3 or TRBV12-4 to TRBJ1-6; 10 bases align to TRBD1. The CDR3 covers 15 residues. The trim removed 5 bases at V and 8 bases at J, leaving 6 bases unmatched.

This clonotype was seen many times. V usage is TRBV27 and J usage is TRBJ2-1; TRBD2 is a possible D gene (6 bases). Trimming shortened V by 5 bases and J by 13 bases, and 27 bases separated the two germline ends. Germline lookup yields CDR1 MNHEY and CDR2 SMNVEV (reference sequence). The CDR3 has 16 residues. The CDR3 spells CASSRSGSRHERTQFF. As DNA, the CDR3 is TGTGCCAGCAGTCGTAGCGGCTCTAGGCACGAGAGGACTCAGTTCTTC.

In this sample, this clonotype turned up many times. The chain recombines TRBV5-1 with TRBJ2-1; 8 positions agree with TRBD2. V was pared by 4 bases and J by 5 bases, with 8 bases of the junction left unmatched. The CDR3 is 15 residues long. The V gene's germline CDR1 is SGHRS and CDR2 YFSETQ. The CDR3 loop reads CASSLGASGHNEQFF. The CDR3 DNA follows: TGCGCCAGCAGCCTAGGGGCTAGCGGGCACAATGAGCAGTTCTTC.

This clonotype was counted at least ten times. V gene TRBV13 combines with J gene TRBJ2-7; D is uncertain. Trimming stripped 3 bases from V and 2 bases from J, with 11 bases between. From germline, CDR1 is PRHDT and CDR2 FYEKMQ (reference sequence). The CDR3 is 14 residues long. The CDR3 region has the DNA TGTGCCAGCAGCTTTTGGGGTCTTACCTACGAGCAGTACTTC. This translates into CASSFWGLTYEQYF.

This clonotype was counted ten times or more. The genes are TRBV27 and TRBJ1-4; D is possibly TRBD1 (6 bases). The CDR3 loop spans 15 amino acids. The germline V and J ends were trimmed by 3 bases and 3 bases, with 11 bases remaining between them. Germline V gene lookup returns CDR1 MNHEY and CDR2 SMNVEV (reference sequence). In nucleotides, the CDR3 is TGTGCCAGCAGTTTGAGGACAGCGCCTAATGAAAAACTGTTTTTT. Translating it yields CASSLRTAPNEKLFF.

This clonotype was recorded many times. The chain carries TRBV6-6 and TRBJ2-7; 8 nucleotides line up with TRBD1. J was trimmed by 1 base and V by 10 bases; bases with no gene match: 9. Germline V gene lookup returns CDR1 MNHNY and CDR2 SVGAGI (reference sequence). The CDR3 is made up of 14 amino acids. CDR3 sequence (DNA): TGTGCCACCTGTGGACAGGGCTTATCCTACGAGCAGTACTTC. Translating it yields CATCGQGLSYEQYF.

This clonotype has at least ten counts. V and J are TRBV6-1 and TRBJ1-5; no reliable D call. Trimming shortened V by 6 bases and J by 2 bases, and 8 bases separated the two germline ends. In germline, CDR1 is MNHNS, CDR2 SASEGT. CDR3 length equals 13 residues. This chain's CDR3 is CASRSEGNQPQHF. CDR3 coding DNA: TGTGCCAGCAGATCGGAGGGCAATCAGCCCCAGCATTTT.

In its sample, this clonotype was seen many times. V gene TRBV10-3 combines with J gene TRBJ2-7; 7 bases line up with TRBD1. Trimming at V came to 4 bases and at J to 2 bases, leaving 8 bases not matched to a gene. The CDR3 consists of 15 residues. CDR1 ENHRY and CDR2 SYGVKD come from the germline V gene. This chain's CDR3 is CAISVKGGETYEQYF. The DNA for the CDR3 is TGTGCCATCAGTGTGAAAGGGGGCGAAACCTACGAGCAGTACTTC.

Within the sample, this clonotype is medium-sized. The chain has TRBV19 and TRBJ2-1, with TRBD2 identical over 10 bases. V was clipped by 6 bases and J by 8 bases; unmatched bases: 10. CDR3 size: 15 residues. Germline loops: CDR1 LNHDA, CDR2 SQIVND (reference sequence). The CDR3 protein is CASSTLAGATYEQFF. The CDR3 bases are TGTGCCAGTAGCACCCTAGCGGGAGCAACCTATGAGCAGTTCTTC.

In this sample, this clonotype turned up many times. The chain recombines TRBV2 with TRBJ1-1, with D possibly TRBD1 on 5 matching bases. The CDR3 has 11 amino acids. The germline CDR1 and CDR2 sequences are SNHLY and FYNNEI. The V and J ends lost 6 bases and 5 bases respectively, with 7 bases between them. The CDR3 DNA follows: TGTGCCAGCAGGGGGGGGACTGAAGCTTTCTTT. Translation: CASRGGTEAFF.

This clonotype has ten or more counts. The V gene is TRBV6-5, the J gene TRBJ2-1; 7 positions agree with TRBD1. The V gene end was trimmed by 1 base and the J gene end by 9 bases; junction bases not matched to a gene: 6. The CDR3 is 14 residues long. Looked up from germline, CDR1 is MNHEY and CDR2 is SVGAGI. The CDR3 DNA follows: TGTGCCAGCAGTTACTGGGGCGACAGGGTTGAGCAGTTCTTC. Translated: CASSYWGDRVEQFF.

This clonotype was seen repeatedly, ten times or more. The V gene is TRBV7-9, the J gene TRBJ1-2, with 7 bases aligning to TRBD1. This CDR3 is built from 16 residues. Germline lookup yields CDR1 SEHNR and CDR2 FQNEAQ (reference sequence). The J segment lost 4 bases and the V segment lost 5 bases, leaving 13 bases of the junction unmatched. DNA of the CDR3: TGTGCCAGCAGCCACTCCACAGGGGCACTTGTCTATGGCTACACCTTC. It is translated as CASSHSTGALVYGYTF.

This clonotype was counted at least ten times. The DNA of the CDR3 is TGTGCCAGCAAGGCGGGAGAGGAGACCCAGTACTTC. Protein sequence: CASKAGEETQYF. This chain uses TRBV11-3 with TRBJ2-5; 7 positions agree with TRBD2. Germline assignment: CDR1 SGHNT and CDR2 YENEEA. V gave up 7 bases and J gave up 5 bases; unmatched junction bases: 4. CDR3 size: 12 residues.